What follows are 27 T cell receptor beta chains derived from one specimen sequenced in a study of vaccination and CD4 T cells after COVID-19. Treatment of the sample: approximately nine-day PBMC culture with coronavirus spike peptide pools or control peptides (ViraFEST assay). Samples of CD4+ T cells were obtained from the unexposed donor before the COVID-19 pandemic (2011-2018). Antigen specificity for these receptors is unknown. Sequencing of DNA taken from cultured CD4+ T cells relied on the Oncomine TCR Beta short-read assay. TCRdb itself ran the PCR reads through MiXCR, one entry per CDR3 protein. Of several thousand distinct CDR3 sequences listed, approximately 57% are singletons. The sequencing sample was made of CD4+ T cells from blood, cultured in vitro. These receptors were obtained from a human donor in good health.

The chain carries TRBV29-1 and TRBJ1-2, with TRBD1 identical over 7 bases. Trimming at V came to 7 bases and at J to 8 bases, leaving 10 bases not matched to a gene. This CDR3 is 12 amino acids long. Germline CDR1 SQVTM, CDR2 ANQGSEA. CDR3 protein: CSATGEIEGYTF. CDR3 nucleotides: TGCAGCGCCACAGGGGAAATTGAAGGCTACACCTTC.

This clonotype occurred a few times. The gene calls are TRBV6-1 and TRBJ1-2; D gene ambiguous. V was shortened by 6 bases and J by 2 bases, with 7 bases between the two germline ends. The CDR3 runs to 12 residues. Germline CDR1 reads MNHNS; CDR2 reads SASEGT. This CDR3 is CASSPSNYGYTF. The DNA of the CDR3 is TGTGCCAGCAGCCCCAGCAACTATGGCTACACCTTC.

The gene calls are TRBV20-1 and TRBJ1-1; 8 bases map to TRBD1. Germline-derived CDR1 and CDR2 are DFQATT and SNEGSKA (reference sequence). After removal of 6 bases from V and 5 bases from J, the junction contained 11 bases not matched to a gene. There are 14 residues in the CDR3. CDR3 DNA: TGCAGTGCCACCCGCATTACAGGGGGGACTGAAGCTTTCTTT. Encoded protein: CSATRITGGTEAFF.

The V call is TRBV27, the J call TRBJ2-2; 7 nucleotides match TRBD1. Looked up from germline, CDR1 is MNHEY and CDR2 is SMNVEV (reference sequence). V lost 6 bases to trimming and J lost 6 bases; unmatched junction nucleotides: 7. The CDR3 totals 14 residues. The CDR3 reads CASRPSGGPGELFF. The CDR3 DNA sequence: TGTGCCAGCAGGCCTTCAGGGGGTCCCGGGGAGCTGTTTTTT.

This chain joins TRBV7-2 and TRBJ2-3; TRBD2 agrees at 10 bases. Germline lookup yields CDR1 SGHTA and CDR2 FQGNSA. The V and J ends lost 3 bases and 0 bases, in that order; junction bases with no gene match: 6. CDR3 length: 17 residues. The CDR3 DNA is TGTGCCAGCAGCTTCAGTAGCGGGGGGACTAGCACAGATACGCAGTATTTT. Protein product: CASSFSSGGTSTDTQYF. Based on the CDR3 plus reference TRBV7-2 and TRBJ2-3, the full variable domain is GAGVSQSPSNKVTEKGKDVELRCDPISGHTALYWYRQSLGQGLEFLIYFQGNSAPDKSGLPSDRFSAERTGGSVSTLTIQRTQQEDSAVYLCASSFSSGGTSTDTQYFGPGTRLTVL.

The genes are TRBV5-1 and TRBJ2-7; 7 bases are shared with TRBD2. The CDR3 is 16 amino acids. Per germline, CDR1 SGHRS and CDR2 YFSETQ. The V segment lost 0 bases and the J segment 5 bases; nucleotides outside the gene matches: 11. CDR3 sequence: CASSLARAGWRDEQYF. The DNA of the CDR3 is TGCGCCAGCAGCTTGGCCCGAGCGGGGTGGAGGGACGAGCAGTACTTC. Variable domain in full (rest from reference TRBV5-1 and TRBJ2-7): KAGVTQTPRYLIKTRGQQVTLSCSPISGHRSVSWYQQTPGQGLQFLFEYFSETQRNKGNFPGRFSGRQFSNSRSEMNVSTLELGDSALYLCASSLARAGWRDEQYFGPGTRLTVT.

This chain connects TRBV7-2 to TRBJ2-3; no definite D call. Germline loops: CDR1 SGHTA, CDR2 FQGNSA. This CDR3 spans 12 amino acids. Deletions cut 5 bases from V and 2 bases from J, with 5 bases between. The CDR3 coding sequence is TGTGCCAGCAGCCCCGTCACAGATACGCAGTATTTT. Its translation: CASSPVTDTQYF.

In DNA form, the CDR3 reads TGTGCCAGCAGTTTAAGGGAACGGATTCAGCCCCAGCATTTT. This translates into CASSLRERIQPQHF. V gene TRBV28 combines with J gene TRBJ1-5; D is undetermined. The CDR3 sequence is 14 residues long. V was cut by 2 bases and J by 6 bases, with 11 bases left in between. Per germline, CDR1 MDHEN and CDR2 SYDVKM.

V is TRBV4-1 and J is TRBJ1-2, with TRBD1 matching over 7 bases. V lost 4 bases and J lost 2; bases outside the gene matches: 7. This CDR3 spans 15 amino acids. Germline V gene data show CDR1 as MGHRA and CDR2 as YSYEKL. Here the CDR3 DNA reads TGCGCCAGCAGCCCTAGGGACAGCCAGAACTATGGCTACACCTTC. Translating it yields CASSPRDSQNYGYTF.

This clonotype was found once. This chain links TRBV15 with TRBJ2-3; a weak D match, TRBD2 (6 bases). Germline values: CDR1 LNHNV, CDR2 YYDKDF (reference sequence). This CDR3 is built from 13 residues. V shed 5 bases and J shed 3 bases, with 9 bases lying between them. CDR3 sequence (DNA): TGTGCCACCAGCGTCCGGGGGACAGATACGCAGTATTTT. This translates into CATSVRGTDTQYF.

This clonotype was observed a few times. The genes are TRBV27 and TRBJ2-7; D perhaps matches TRBD2 (6 bases). Germline-derived CDR1 and CDR2 are MNHEY and SMNVEV (reference sequence). The CDR3 loop spans 12 amino acids. Trimming took off 8 bases at V and 4 bases at J, with 12 bases between the two ends. The DNA for the CDR3 is TGTGCCAGCGTCTCCGGGGGATACGAGCAGTACTTC. Protein sequence: CASVSGGYEQYF.

The J gene is TRBJ2-6, the V gene TRBV6-4; 11 bases are a match to TRBD1. V lost 2 bases to trimming and J lost 0 bases; unmatched junction nucleotides: 0. Germline lookup yields CDR1 MRHNA and CDR2 SNTAGT. The CDR3 is 17 residues long. The CDR3 DNA follows: TGTGCCAGCAGTGACGGGACAGGGGGCTCTGGGGCCAACGTCCTGACTTTC. Amino acids: CASSDGTGGSGANVLTF.

The V and J genes are TRBV5-1 and TRBJ1-2; no firm D call. Trimming shortened V by 0 bases and J by 7 bases, and 13 bases separated the two germline ends. The length of the CDR3 is 14 residues. Per the germline V gene, CDR1 is SGHRS and CDR2 is YFSETQ. CDR3 in DNA: TGCGCCAGCAGCTTGGACAGCGCTTTGGCTGGCTACACCTTC. It is translated as CASSLDSALAGYTF.

CDR3 region: CASSLESPFSNQPQHF. The CDR3 region has the DNA TGTGCCAGCAGTTTAGAGAGTCCGTTTAGCAATCAGCCCCAGCATTTT. The V gene is TRBV28, the J gene TRBJ1-5; no definite D call. CDR1 is MDHEN, CDR2 SYDVKM, per germline. V lost 2 bases, J lost 0 bases, and 11 bases lay in between. The CDR3 spans 16 residues.

The V call is TRBV7-2, the J call TRBJ2-7, with 9 bases identical to TRBD1. From germline, CDR1 is SGHTA and CDR2 FQGNSA. Germline trimming cut 2 bases from V and 6 bases from J; bases unmatched to any gene: 20. The CDR3 sequence is 19 residues long. CDR3: CASSLRRRGTGQEGGEQYF. The CDR3 nucleotides read TGTGCCAGCAGCTTAAGGAGGCGGGGGACAGGGCAAGAAGGAGGCGAGCAGTACTTC. The whole variable domain, filled in from reference TRBV7-2 and TRBJ2-7, reads GAGVSQSPSNKVTEKGKDVELRCDPISGHTALYWYRQSLGQGLEFLIYFQGNSAPDKSGLPSDRFSAERTGGSVSTLTIQRTQQEDSAVYLCASSLRRRGTGQEGGEQYFGPGTRLTVT.

The V and J genes are TRBV27 and TRBJ2-7, with 9 bases matching TRBD1. Germline V gene data show CDR1 as MNHEY and CDR2 as SMNVEV (reference sequence). The junction had 9 bases not matched to a gene; V was cut back by 6 bases and J by 6 bases. The CDR3 is 14 residues long. The CDR3 sequence: CASRTGTGSVEQYF. In nucleotides, the CDR3 is TGTGCCAGCAGGACCGGGACAGGGTCGGTCGAGCAGTACTTC.

Remarks on this clonotype: One junction end disagrees with the germline gene, perhaps due to a read error. The genes are TRBV20-1 and TRBJ2-1; D not resolved. Germline CDR1 and CDR2: DFQATT and SNEGSKA (reference sequence). The CDR3 extends over 14 amino acids. CDR3 sequence: CSAIMLGRINGQFF. Written as DNA, the CDR3 is TGCAGTGCTATCATGTTAGGGCGGATCAATGGGCAGTTCTTC.

The rearrangement joins TRBV2 to TRBJ1-5; D is undetermined. CDR1 SNHLY and CDR2 FYNNEI come from the germline V gene. The length of the CDR3 is 14 residues. V was clipped by 2 bases and J by 9 bases, with 14 bases between them. DNA for the CDR3: TGTGCCAGCAGTGAAAGCGGCGGGGAAGGGCCCCAGCATTTT. Protein: CASSESGGEGPQHF.

The gene calls are TRBV27 and TRBJ2-7; the match to TRBD2 covers 7 bases. The CDR3 has 14 amino acids. CDR1 MNHEY and CDR2 SMNVEV come from the germline V gene (reference sequence). V shed 4 bases, J shed 7 bases, and the junction held 10 bases outside the gene matches. The CDR3: CASSSLAGAGEQYF. The CDR3 bases are TGTGCCAGCAGTTCCTTGGCGGGAGCGGGAGAGCAGTACTTC.

This clonotype was counted only a few times. This chain links TRBV19 with TRBJ1-5; 8 bases fit TRBD1. The CDR3 length is 15 residues. Germline CDR1 reads LNHDA; CDR2 reads SQIVND (reference sequence). After removal of 3 bases from V and 4 bases from J, the junction contained 5 bases not matched to a gene. The CDR3, as DNA: TGTGCCAGTAGTATCACACAGGGGGGGAATCAGCCCCAGCATTTT. This codes for CASSITQGGNQPQHF. The full variable domain, its missing parts supplied by reference TRBV19 and TRBJ1-5, is DGGITQSPKYLFRKEGQNVTLSCEQNLNHDAMYWYRQDPGQGLRLIYYSQIVNDFQKGDIAEGYSVSREKKESFPLTVTSAQKNPTAFYLCASSITQGGNQPQHFGDGTRLSIL.

J is TRBJ1-6 and V is TRBV5-5; weak D call: TRBD1 (5 bases). CDR1 is SGHKS, CDR2 YYEKEE, per germline (reference sequence). V lost 0 bases, J lost 11 bases, and 15 bases lay in between. The CDR3 has 15 amino acids. CDR3 sequence: CASSLVGTPIPPLHF. Here the CDR3 DNA reads TGTGCCAGCAGCTTGGTTGGGACCCCCATTCCACCCCTCCACTTT.

The chain employs TRBV10-1 and TRBJ2-5; the match to TRBD1 covers 8 bases. The V gene's germline CDR1 is WNHNN and CDR2 SYGVQD (reference sequence). V shed 3 bases, J shed 5 bases, and the junction held 11 bases outside the gene matches. This CDR3 is 16 amino acids long. The CDR3 loop is CASSDGAGGSRETQYF. In DNA form, the CDR3 reads TGCGCCAGCAGTGATGGGGCAGGGGGCTCGCGGGAGACCCAGTACTTC.

The rearrangement links TRBV21-1 to TRBJ2-5; TRBD2, the D gene given by the table, was not confirmed from the DNA. TRBV21-1 is given as a pseudogene. This CDR3 contains 15 residues. The CDR3 region has the DNA TGTGCCAGCAGCAAAGTGTGGAGGGTGCGGGGGACCCAGTACTTC. Translated, it gives CASSKVWRVRGTQYF.

This chain joins TRBV9 and TRBJ1-1; 7 bases line up with TRBD1. Germline lookup yields CDR1 SGDLS and CDR2 YYNGEE. The CDR3 is made up of 17 amino acids. With 0 bases clipped from V and 5 bases from J, the junction kept 13 bases outside the gene matches. The DNA for the CDR3 is TGTGCCAGCAGCGTAGAGGGGTTGGACAGGCAAAGGACTGAAGCTTTCTTT. Protein: CASSVEGLDRQRTEAFF.

The V gene is TRBV20-1, the J gene TRBJ1-3; D ambiguous. Germline values: CDR1 DFQATT, CDR2 SNEGSKA (reference sequence). The CDR3 has 12 amino acids. V was clipped by 3 bases and J by 0 bases, with 3 bases between them. The CDR3 is CSARISGNTIYF. As DNA, the CDR3 is TGCAGTGCTAGGATCTCTGGAAACACCATATATTTT.

The chain employs TRBV29-1 and TRBJ1-2, with 7 bases matching TRBD1. The length of the CDR3 is 14 residues. J was trimmed by 2 bases and V by 6 bases; bases with no gene match: 9. Looked up from germline, CDR1 is SQVTM and CDR2 is ANQGSEA. CDR3 sequence: CSVYDRAENYGYTF. In nucleotides, the CDR3 is TGCAGCGTCTATGACAGGGCCGAGAACTATGGCTACACCTTC.

J is TRBJ1-1 and V is TRBV7-9, with a weak D call TRBD1 (5 bases). V was cut by 6 bases and J by 0 bases, with 8 bases left in between. CDR1 is SEHNR, CDR2 FQNEAQ, per germline (reference sequence). This CDR3 has 13 amino acids. The CDR3 region has the DNA TGTGCCAGCAGTTCGACAGTGAACACTGAAGCTTTCTTT. It translates to CASSSTVNTEAFF.